This paragraph reports one TCR beta chain. Antigen specificity is unknown. The data were taken from a study of cytomegalovirus exposure and HLA in healthy donors. It was with 60 Vbeta and 13 Jbeta primers that the PCR ran. Assay used: immunoSEQ multiplex PCR; TCRdb lists only in-frame clones, some missing. The sample consists of 150,000 to 200,000 clones, roughly 72% of them appearing once. Study observations and caveats: A later analysis by the authors found several of the most significant clusters apparently linked to common viral pathogens.

From germline, CDR1 is SQVTM and CDR2 ANQGSEA. The V end was cut by 6 bases, the J end by 5 bases, with 13 bases between. This CDR3 region has 12 residues. This receptor was obtained from a man under 40 in good health and CMV-seronegative. The sample consisted of PBMCs. J is TRBJ1-2 and V is TRBV29-1; TRBD1 is a possible D gene (6 bases). CDR3 nucleotides: TGCAGCGTAAATGGGAGGGGGTATGGCTACACCTTC. It codes for CSVNGRGYGYTF.